These T cell receptor beta chains were read from a single sample in a study of cytomegalovirus exposure and HLA in healthy donors. Repertoires were generated with immunoSEQ multiplex PCR, while TCRdb's copy carries only in-frame clones and drops some. The sample records over 85,000 clones, roughly four fifths being singletons. Material: PBMCs. The source of these receptors is a man in his forties in good health and CMV-seropositive. CDR3s include the opening cysteine and the closing phenylalanine or tryptophan. The D gene is left open where the match is weak. Size is omitted from some rows. Given values are once, few, many or a class for expanded clones.

TRBD2 NA TRBJ2-7 TRBV4-1 TGCGCCAGCAGCCAAGATCGGCGGGAGGGGGTATACGAGCAGTACTTC CASSQDRREGVYEQYF
NA NA TRBJ2-7 TRBV14 TGTGCCAGCGGCCGTGCGACAGCAGCCTACGAGCAGTACTTC CASGRATAAYEQYF
TRBD1 NA TRBJ2-3 TRBV4-1 TGCGCCAGCAGCCGGATGACAGGGAGCGATACGCAGTATTTT CASSRMTGSDTQYF
TRBD2 NA TRBJ2-5 TRBV28 TGTGCCAGCAGCCAAGCGGGGGTATCGAAAGAGACCCAGTACTTC CASSQAGVSKETQYF
TRBD1 NA TRBJ2-7 TRBV6-5 TGTGCCAGCAGTTACTCCGGACAGGGTAGCTACGAGCAGTACTTC CASSYSGQGSYEQYF
TRBD1 few TRBJ1-5 TRBV5-6 TGTGCCAGCAGCTTGGCAGGGGGAAGTCAGCCCCAGCATTTT CASSLAGGSQPQHF
TRBD1 NA TRBJ1-6 TRBV6-5 TGTGCCAGCAGGCCGACAGGGGTCTGGATTTCACCCCTCCACTTT CASRPTGVWISPLHF
TRBD1 NA TRBJ2-7 TRBV10-1 TGCGCCAGCAGCCTGGGACAGGGACCCACCTACGAGCAGTACTTC CASSLGQGPTYEQYF
TRBD2 NA TRBJ2-5 TRBV10-3 TGTGCCATCAGTGATGGGGTAGCGGGGGGACAAGAGACCCAGTACTTC CAISDGVAGGQETQYF
TRBD1 NA TRBJ1-5 TRBV6-5 TGTGCCAGCAGTTACGACAGGGGACGTCAGCCCCAGCATTTT CASSYDRGRQPQHF
TRBD2 few TRBJ2-3 TRBV5-1 TGCGCCAGCAGAAGGCGGGGGATCCTTATCAGCACAGATACGCAGTATTTT CASRRRGILISTDTQYF
NA NA TRBJ1-2 TRBV2 TGTGCCAGCAGGCTCGGGGTGTTCTATGGCTACACCTTC CASRLGVFYGYTF
TRBD2 few TRBJ2-2 TRBV5-4 TGTGCCAGCAGCTTGGCCCTAGCGGGGGTGGCCGGGGAGCTGTTTTTT CASSLALAGVAGELFF
NA once TRBJ2-7 TRBV2 TGTGCCAGCAGGGAGGCTCGTGACTCCCTTCTCTACGAGCAGTACTTC CASREARDSLLYEQYF
TRBD1 NA TRBJ1-2 TRBV5-1 TGCGCCAGCAGCTTGCTTCCAGGACAGGGGGATGGCTACACCTTC CASSLLPGQGDGYTF
TRBD2 NA TRBJ2-1 TRBV7-2 TGTGCCAGCAGCCAGACTAGCGGGAGATACAATGAGCAGTTCTTC CASSQTSGRYNEQFF
TRBD1 few TRBJ1-2 TRBV6-1 TGTGCCAGTGAGACGGGACAGGGATCGGGGGGCTACACCTTC CASETGQGSGGYTF
TRBD1 once TRBJ2-5 TRBV5-1 TGCGCCAGCAGGGGGACAGGGGTTGAGACCCAGTACTTC CASRGTGVETQYF
TRBD1 NA TRBJ2-5 TRBV6-5 TGTGCCAGCAGATCGACAGGGGAAGAGACCCAGTACTTC CASRSTGEETQYF
NA NA TRBJ1-1 TRBV5-1 TGCGCCAGCAGCTTAGCAGGGCCCACTGAAGCTTTCTTT CASSLAGPTEAFF
NA NA TRBJ1-3 TRBV5-1 TGCGCCAGCAGCTTGGGAGCGTCAGACTCTGGAAACACCATATATTTT CASSLGASDSGNTIYF
TRBD1 NA TRBJ1-1 TRBV9 TGTGCCAGCAGCGTAGAGGCCAGGGGGACTGAAGCTTTCTTT CASSVEARGTEAFF
NA NA TRBJ1-5 TRBV7-2 TGTGCCAGCAGCCTACAGGCTAGCAATCAGCCCCAGCATTTT CASSLQASNQPQHF
NA NA TRBJ1-1 TRBV5-1 TGCGCCAGCAGCCCTCAACATAGCATGAACACTGAAGCTTTCTTT CASSPQHSMNTEAFF
NA NA TRBJ1-1 TRBV18 TGTGCCAGCTCACCACAGGGGTTGAACACTGAAGCTTTCTTT CASSPQGLNTEAFF
TRBD1 NA TRBJ1-6 TRBV5-1 TGCGCCAGCAGCTTGGACAGGGGCTATTCACCCCTCCACTTT CASSLDRGYSPLHF
NA NA TRBJ1-1 TRBV6-5 TGTGCCAGCGACAGGATGAACACTGAAGCTTTCTTT CASDRMNTEAFF
TRBD1 NA TRBJ2-7 TRBV28 TGTGCCAGCAGTTCGGGACAGCCTGCCGAGCAGTACTTC CASSSGQPAEQYF
NA NA TRBJ1-1 TRBV9 TGTGCCAGCAGCGTCCTACAGGGTACCAACACTGAAGCTTTCTTT CASSVLQGTNTEAFF
NA NA TRBJ2-5 TRBV5-5 TGTGCCAGCAGCTTGGCTCTTGCGGCGGAGACCCAGTACTTC CASSLALAAETQYF